This entry is about one T cell receptor (beta chain). What it recognizes is unknown. Generated by immunoSEQ multiplex PCR, the TCRdb table keeps only in-frame clones and is missing some. The sample lists around 110,000 clones, about 90% occurring once. The sample comes from a study of T cell responses to AZD1222 COVID-19 vaccine. Study as a whole: Analysis merged second doses at about 4 or about 12 weeks.

Whole-study findings and limits: In a largely white British group with more females than males, clonal diversity was possibly underestimated. Spike-specific TCRs gained breadth and depth after people received two AZD1222 doses. Repertoire collection took place solely once the T cell response had peaked.

Germline values: CDR1 MNHEY, CDR2 SVGAGI. The CDR3 loop spans 13 amino acids. J gave up 5 bases and V 6 bases, and 6 bases lay outside the gene matches. This rearrangement joins TRBV6-5 to TRBJ1-2; TRBD1 agrees at 7 bases. The sequencing here drew on peripheral blood, taken on day 0 of AZD1222 vaccination. This TCR came from an adult in good health. The CDR3 bases are TGTGCCAGCAGGATAGACAGGGAATATGGCTACACCTTC. It specifies CASRIDREYGYTF.